This TCR beta chain was sequenced during a study of OX40 agonist ivuxolimab in advanced cancers. Whole-study context: 30% to 40% of patients had received prior checkpoint inhibitor therapy.

The table came from immunoSEQ multiplex PCR; TCRdb's copy has only in-frame clones and leaves some out. Seen here are tens of thousands of clones, 88% observed once, and the top ten hold 0.75% to 0.9%. For this clone: Antigen unknown.

The CDR3 is 15 amino acids. Germline V CDR1 and CDR2: SGHNT, YYREEE (reference sequence). The junction had 4 bases not matched to a gene; V was cut back by 0 bases and J by 5 bases. Study-wide results and limits: At 0.1-3.0 mg/kg, partial responders had clonal expansion among the lowest observed. In CD8+ T cells, expanded clones were on average more numerous than in CD4+.

The sequencing used CD4+ or CD8+ T cells sorted from blood, collected in a trial of the OX40 agonist ivuxolimab. The origin of this receptor is an adult with an advanced solid tumor such as melanoma, head and neck, liver or kidney cancer. The chain carries TRBV5-4 and TRBJ1-5, with TRBD1 matching over 8 bases. The CDR3 DNA sequence: TGTGCCAGCAGCTTGGGCAGGGGGCGAGATCAGCCCCAGCATTTT. Translation: CASSLGRGRDQPQHF.